Each of the 27 T cell receptor beta chains below was sequenced from the same sample in a study of cytomegalovirus exposure and HLA in healthy donors. The PCR ran on 60 Vbeta and 13 Jbeta primers. Sequenced by immunoSEQ multiplex PCR; TCRdb stores in-frame clones only, minus some. The sample has roughly 150,000 clones, more than 75% seen once. Sequencing was done on a sample of PBMCs. These receptors all stem from a woman aged 18-30 years in good health and CMV-seronegative.

A few counts support this clone. This chain connects TRBV19 to TRBJ1-5, with D possibly matching TRBD1 (6 bases). V lost 0 bases and J 5 bases, leaving 14 bases between the germline ends. This CDR3 has 16 amino acids. The germline V gene has CDR1 LNHDA and CDR2 SQIVND (reference sequence). The CDR3 DNA reads TGTGCCAGTAGTATAGAAGGGACAATAAGGGATCAGCCCCAGCATTTT. It translates to CASSIEGTIRDQPQHF.

V and J are TRBV7-2 and TRBJ2-7, with TRBD2 identical over 10 bases. From germline, CDR1 is SGHTA and CDR2 FQGNSA. With V trimmed by 1 base and J by 4 bases, 7 bases remained unmatched. This CDR3 is 16 amino acids long. DNA for the CDR3: TGTGCCAGCAGCTTAGTCTCTAGCGGGAGTAAATACGAGCAGTACTTC. It is translated as CASSLVSSGSKYEQYF.

The chain couples TRBV7-9 to TRBJ2-7; a weak D match, TRBD1 (5 bases). CDR1 is SEHNR and CDR2 is FQNEAQ in the germline V gene (reference sequence). Trimming left V 1 base short and J 4 bases short, with 8 bases between. This CDR3 is built from 13 residues. CDR3 in amino acids: CASSLDQGYEQYF. As DNA, the CDR3 is TGTGCCAGCAGCTTAGATCAGGGTTACGAGCAGTACTTC.

This rearrangement joins TRBV5-4 to TRBJ2-4; 14 nucleotides line up with TRBD2. The germline CDR1 and CDR2 sequences are SGHNT and YYREEE (reference sequence). CDR3 length equals 19 residues. Trimming cost V 2 bases and J 1 base; bases outside gene matches: 8. CDR3 protein: CASSFGQGLAGVAKNIQYF. CDR3 nucleotides: TGTGCCAGCAGCTTCGGACAGGGACTAGCGGGAGTCGCCAAAAACATTCAGTACTTC.

The chain combines TRBV28 with TRBJ1-1, with a weak D call TRBD1 (6 bases). Between the trimmed V and J ends, which lost 6 bases and 2 bases, there was a span of 19 bases. This CDR3 has 16 amino acids. CDR1 is MDHEN and CDR2 is SYDVKM in the germline V gene. The chain's CDR3 is CASRYALQGKNTEAFF. The CDR3 coding sequence is TGTGCCAGCAGGTACGCCCTACAGGGAAAAAACACTGAAGCTTTCTTT.

The chain carries TRBV4-1 and TRBJ2-3; the match to TRBD2 covers 9 bases. The germline CDR1 and CDR2 sequences are MGHRA and YSYEKL. The CDR3 contains 15 residues. The trim removed 1 base at V and 1 base at J, leaving 0 bases unmatched. The CDR3 spells CASSQGLAGTDTQYF. In nucleotides, the CDR3 is TGCGCCAGCAGCCAAGGACTAGCGGGCACAGATACGCAGTATTTT.

V and J are TRBV5-4 and TRBJ2-5; 7 bases are shared with TRBD2. CDR1 is SGHNT and CDR2 is YYREEE in the germline V gene (reference sequence). V lost 2 bases and J lost 5; bases outside the gene matches: 9. The CDR3 has 15 residues. CDR3 DNA sequence: TGTGCCAGCAGCTTTGGCGGGAGTGTTCTGGAGACCCAGTACTTC. Translation: CASSFGGSVLETQYF.

The V and J genes are TRBV27 and TRBJ2-7, with 7 bases that match TRBD1. Germline assignment: CDR1 MNHEY and CDR2 SMNVEV (reference sequence). The CDR3 totals 16 residues. With 5 bases clipped from V and 1 base from J, the junction kept 11 bases outside the gene matches. The chain's CDR3 is CASSQPGTVHSYEQYF. In DNA, the CDR3 is TGTGCCAGCAGTCAACCTGGGACAGTTCATTCCTACGAGCAGTACTTC.

The CDR3 nucleotides are TGTGCCAGCAGCCCAGACAGGGGGAGAACCGGGGAGCTGTTTTTT. This sequence encodes CASSPDRGRTGELFF. The V and J genes are TRBV7-2 and TRBJ2-2; 9 nucleotides align to TRBD1. Trimming at V came to 5 bases and at J to 5 bases, leaving 6 bases not matched to a gene. The CDR3 is 15 residues long. CDR1 SGHTA and CDR2 FQGNSA come from the germline V gene.

The chain recombines TRBV11-2 with TRBJ1-3; D is uncertain. The CDR3 contains 14 residues. Between the trimmed V and J ends, which lost 5 bases and 7 bases, there was a span of 15 bases. CDR1 and CDR2 (germline): SGHAT, FQNNGV. CDR3 nucleotide sequence: TGTGCCAGCAGCCTTTGGGATAGGAGGAACACCATATATTTT. As protein: CASSLWDRRNTIYF.

The genes are TRBV19 and TRBJ2-5, with D unclear. V lost 5 bases to trimming and J lost 0 bases, with 4 bases between them. Per the germline V gene, CDR1 is LNHDA and CDR2 is SQIVND (reference sequence). The CDR3 loop spans 12 amino acids. CDR3: CASSPDQETQYF. CDR3 nucleotide sequence: TGTGCCAGTAGTCCCGACCAAGAGACCCAGTACTTC.

This clone was observed a single time. V usage is TRBV6-5 and J usage is TRBJ2-5; possible D gene TRBD2, 5 bases. From germline, CDR1 is MNHEY and CDR2 SVGAGI. The germline V and J ends were trimmed by 9 bases and 5 bases, with 10 bases remaining between them. The CDR3 loop spans 11 amino acids. CDR3 nucleotides: TGTGCCAGTAGATGGAGGGAGACCCAGTACTTC. Translating gives CASRWRETQYF.

This rearrangement joins TRBV5-4 to TRBJ2-1; 16 positions match TRBD2. CDR1 and CDR2 from the germline V gene are SGHNT and YYREEE (reference sequence). J was trimmed by 3 bases and V by 4 bases; bases with no gene match: 7. The CDR3 has 18 residues. Here the CDR3 DNA reads TGTGCCAGCAGCCCGGGGACTAGCGGGGGGGCTATCTACAATGAGCAGTTCTTC. Encoded protein: CASSPGTSGGAIYNEQFF.

The V and J genes are TRBV5-4 and TRBJ2-5; TRBD2 agrees at 7 bases. Trimming removed 3 bases from V and 3 bases from J; junction bases left unmatched: 8. This CDR3 spans 15 amino acids. Germline lookup yields CDR1 SGHNT and CDR2 YYREEE (reference sequence). The CDR3 sequence is CASSWRGGAEETQYF. The CDR3 DNA reads TGTGCCAGCAGCTGGAGGGGAGGGGCGGAAGAGACCCAGTACTTC.

This rearrangement joins TRBV6-1 to TRBJ1-5; 8 nucleotides agree with TRBD1. In germline, CDR1 is MNHNS, CDR2 SASEGT. The CDR3 loop spans 15 amino acids. J gave up 5 bases and V 7 bases, and 10 bases lay outside the gene matches. CDR3 protein: CASTLDGQGDQPQHF. CDR3 bases: TGTGCCAGCACTCTAGACGGACAGGGAGATCAGCCCCAGCATTTT.

J is TRBJ2-5 and V is TRBV7-2, with 7 bases that match TRBD2. CDR3 length equals 15 residues. The germline V gene has CDR1 SGHTA and CDR2 FQGNSA. The trim removed 5 bases at V and 3 bases at J, leaving 9 bases unmatched. CDR3 residues: CASSPRLADKETQYF. CDR3 coding DNA: TGTGCCAGCAGCCCCAGACTAGCAGATAAAGAGACCCAGTACTTC.

This chain joins TRBV10-3 and TRBJ2-1; D may be TRBD2 (5 bases). The germline gives CDR1 ENHRY, CDR2 SYGVKD. Between the trimmed V and J ends, which lost 3 bases and 10 bases, there was a span of 22 bases. This CDR3 is built from 16 residues. This CDR3 reads CAISELGGPSLYEQFF. DNA for the CDR3: TGTGCCATCAGTGAATTAGGCGGGCCCTCTTTATACGAGCAGTTCTTC.

The J gene is TRBJ1-6, the V gene TRBV27; 12 bases are shared with TRBD1. With V trimmed by 1 base and J by 13 bases, 11 bases remained unmatched. CDR3 length: 17 residues. In germline, CDR1 is MNHEY, CDR2 SMNVEV (reference sequence). Here the CDR3 reads CASSLYNSGQGAIPLHF. The CDR3 region has the DNA TGTGCCAGCAGTTTATATAACTCGGGACAGGGGGCGATCCCCCTCCACTTT.

Notes on this clone: This same CDR3 is encoded by further DNA sequences in the sample. V is TRBV11-2 and J is TRBJ2-1; TRBD2 agrees at 8 bases. Per the germline V gene, CDR1 is SGHAT and CDR2 is FQNNGV. The CDR3 consists of 15 residues. J was trimmed by 3 bases and V by 0 bases; bases with no gene match: 1. CDR3 DNA sequence: TGTGCCAGCAGCTTAGAGGGGACTAGCTACAATGAGCAGTTCTTC. Translated, it gives CASSLEGTSYNEQFF.

This chain uses TRBV30 with TRBJ2-2, with 9 bases identical to TRBD2. The CDR3 extends over 14 amino acids. The germline V gene encodes CDR1 GTSNPN and CDR2 SVGIG (reference sequence). The J segment lost 4 bases and the V segment lost 3 bases, leaving 3 bases of the junction unmatched. CDR3 amino acids: CAWRRLAATGELFF. The CDR3 coding sequence is TGTGCCTGGAGGAGACTAGCGGCCACCGGGGAGCTGTTTTTT.

V gene TRBV6-6 combines with J gene TRBJ2-5; 7 bases are shared with TRBD1. Germline CDR1 reads MNHNY; CDR2 reads SVGAGI (reference sequence). Trimming at V came to 2 bases and at J to 1 base, leaving 1 base not matched to a gene. This CDR3 is 14 amino acids long. The CDR3 DNA is TGTGCCAGCAGTTACGGACAGGCCCAAGAGACCCAGTACTTC. Its protein product is CASSYGQAQETQYF.

The V and J genes are TRBV2 and TRBJ1-2, with 9 bases aligning to TRBD1. Looked up from germline, CDR1 is SNHLY and CDR2 is FYNNEI. This CDR3 spans 13 amino acids. Trimming took 6 bases from V and 4 from J; bases not matched to a gene: 3. The CDR3 DNA follows: TGTGCCAGCAGGGGGACAGGGCCCTATGGCTACACCTTC. Its translation is CASRGTGPYGYTF.

As DNA, the CDR3 is TGTGCCAGCTCACCACATGACAGGGGCGAGCAGTACTTC. It is translated as CASSPHDRGEQYF. The V gene is TRBV18, the J gene TRBJ2-7; 8 bases are a match to TRBD1. V lost 1 base to trimming and J lost 6 bases; unmatched junction nucleotides: 2. Germline CDR1 KGHSH, CDR2 LQKENI. CDR3 length: 13 residues.

The gene calls are TRBV7-2 and TRBJ2-7; 7 bases fit TRBD2. The length of the CDR3 is 13 residues. V dropped 5 bases and J dropped 3; count of bases not matched to a gene: 4. In germline, CDR1 is SGHTA, CDR2 FQGNSA. CDR3 DNA: TGTGCCAGCAGCCGCTGGACTAGCTACGAGCAGTACTTC. Amino acid sequence: CASSRWTSYEQYF.

The CDR3 DNA reads as TGTGCCAGCAGTTACCAGCCGGGACTAGCCAAAAACATTCAGTACTTC. It yields the protein CASSYQPGLAKNIQYF. The V call is TRBV6-5, the J call TRBJ2-4; D is perhaps TRBD2 (6 bases). V was shortened by 2 bases and J by 0 bases, with 11 bases between the two germline ends. The length of the CDR3 is 16 residues. Germline V lookup: CDR1 MNHEY, CDR2 SVGAGI.

Details on this clone: The sample contains more than one DNA sequence encoding this CDR3. V and J are TRBV28 and TRBJ2-5, with D possibly matching TRBD1 (6 bases). V dropped 4 bases and J dropped 2 bases, with 8 bases sitting between them. This CDR3 region has 13 residues. The germline CDR1 and CDR2 sequences are MDHEN and SYDVKM. DNA for the CDR3: TGTGCCAGCAGTTCCGGACAGCAAGAGACCCAGTACTTC. This translates into CASSSGQQETQYF. Complete variable domain (other parts from reference TRBV28 and TRBJ2-5): DVKVTQSSRYLVKRTGEKVFLECVQDMDHENMFWYRQDPGLGLRLIYFSYDVKMKEKGDIPEGYSVSREKKERFSLILESASTNQTSMYLCASSSGQQETQYFGPGTRLLVL.

The chain combines TRBV27 with TRBJ1-5; D is undetermined. CDR1 is MNHEY, CDR2 SMNVEV, per germline (reference sequence). V lost 5 bases to trimming and J lost 15 bases, with 23 bases between them. The CDR3 loop spans 14 amino acids. CDR3 sequence: CASSPGVGSGVWHF. Here the CDR3 DNA reads TGTGCCAGCAGTCCCGGGGTGGGTTCCGGAGTCTGGCATTTT.